Shown below are 17 T cell receptor beta chains from a single sample sequenced in a study of T cell changes during pregnancy in multiple sclerosis. Profiled with immunoSEQ multiplex PCR; TCRdb holds only in-frame clones, not every one. Seen here are roughly 76,000 clones, about 90% observed once, and the top ten hold roughly 0.29%. The specimen comprised CD4+ T cells from peripheral blood mononuclear cells, sampled after pregnancy. These receptors originate from a female donor with multiple sclerosis, enrolled in a pregnancy study.

This clone was seen once. The rearrangement uses TRBV6-6 and TRBJ1-2; 9 nucleotides agree with TRBD1. Germline lookup yields CDR1 MNHNY and CDR2 SVGAGI (reference sequence). The length of the CDR3 is 14 residues. With V trimmed by 4 bases and J by 5 bases, 5 bases remained unmatched. CDR3: CASSLQGAPYGYTF. For the CDR3, the DNA is TGTGCCAGCAGTTTACAGGGGGCGCCTTATGGCTACACCTTC.

The chain recombines TRBV9 with TRBJ2-3; 15 bases match TRBD2. The germline CDR1 and CDR2 sequences are SGDLS and YYNGEE. V was clipped by 3 bases and J by 4 bases; unmatched bases: 3. This CDR3 is 16 amino acids long. In DNA form, the CDR3 reads TGTGCCAGCAGCGGGACTAGCGGGGGGGTTCCAGATACGCAGTATTTT. Translating it yields CASSGTSGGVPDTQYF.

The V gene is TRBV5-1, the J gene TRBJ1-1; perhaps TRBD1 as D (6 bases). Deletions cut 2 bases from V and 2 bases from J, with 10 bases between. From germline, CDR1 is SGHRS and CDR2 YFSETQ. The CDR3 is 14 residues long. The CDR3 region is CASSFRDINTEAFF. The CDR3 DNA is TGCGCCAGCAGCTTCCGGGACATTAACACTGAAGCTTTCTTT.

V and J are TRBV6-5 and TRBJ2-3, with D maybe TRBD2 (5 bases). V was pared by 6 bases and J by 0 bases, with 13 bases between. The CDR3 consists of 15 residues. Germline V gives CDR1 MNHEY, CDR2 SVGAGI. This CDR3 is CASSQRGGSTDTQYF. The CDR3 nucleotides are TGTGCCAGCAGCCAAAGAGGAGGTAGCACAGATACGCAGTATTTT.

The CDR3 sequence: CASSQETSGGTLSYEQYF. CDR3 DNA sequence: TGCGCCAGCAGCCAAGAAACTAGCGGGGGGACACTCTCCTACGAGCAGTACTTC. The chain carries TRBV4-1 and TRBJ2-7; 12 bases fit TRBD2. The germline gives CDR1 MGHRA, CDR2 YSYEKL. The CDR3 has 18 amino acids. After removal of 0 bases from V and 0 bases from J, the junction contained 6 bases not matched to a gene.

This chain uses TRBV2 with TRBJ1-1; D is undetermined. The ends were cut back, 4 bases at V and 3 bases at J, with 12 bases in the middle. This CDR3 region has 14 residues. CDR1 and CDR2 (germline): SNHLY, FYNNEI. The chain's CDR3 is CASSGRAGYTEAFF. In DNA, the CDR3 is TGTGCCAGCAGTGGTCGAGCGGGATACACTGAAGCTTTCTTT.

The chain recombines TRBV6-1 with TRBJ1-2; the match to TRBD1 covers 7 bases. From germline, CDR1 is MNHNS and CDR2 SASEGT. The CDR3 length is 14 residues. The V segment lost 1 base and the J segment 5 bases; nucleotides outside the gene matches: 4. CDR3 residues: CASSEGRGPYGYTF. The CDR3 nucleotides are TGTGCCAGCAGTGAAGGGAGGGGGCCTTATGGCTACACCTTC.

The DNA for the CDR3 is TGCGCCAGCAGCTTGCTGCCTAAGAACACTGAAGCTTTCTTT. Translated: CASSLLPKNTEAFF. The chain employs TRBV5-1 and TRBJ1-1; no firm D call. The germline gives CDR1 SGHRS, CDR2 YFSETQ. Trimming left V 1 base short and J 1 base short, with 8 bases between. The CDR3 spans 14 residues. Based on the CDR3 plus reference TRBV5-1 and TRBJ1-1, the full variable domain is KAGVTQTPRYLIKTRGQQVTLSCSPISGHRSVSWYQQTPGQGLQFLFEYFSETQRNKGNFPGRFSGRQFSNSRSEMNVSTLELGDSALYLCASSLLPKNTEAFFGQGTRLTVV.

V gene TRBV7-9 combines with J gene TRBJ2-3; 8 bases align to TRBD1. V gave up 5 bases and J gave up 0 bases; unmatched junction bases: 7. The CDR3 length is 16 residues. CDR1 and CDR2 (germline): SEHNR, FQNEAQ (reference sequence). The CDR3 reads CASSPRTGRSTDTQYF. CDR3 in DNA: TGTGCCAGCAGCCCTAGGACAGGGCGAAGCACAGATACGCAGTATTTT.

The V call is TRBV5-1, the J call TRBJ1-5; D not resolved. CDR3 length: 15 amino acids. V dropped 0 bases and J dropped 0 bases, with 7 bases sitting between them. From germline, CDR1 is SGHRS and CDR2 YFSETQ. The CDR3 loop reads CASSLDSYSNQPQHF. CDR3 nucleotides: TGCGCCAGCAGCTTGGACAGTTATAGCAATCAGCCCCAGCATTTT.

The chain carries TRBV29-1 and TRBJ2-2, with D hard to call. The CDR3 is 14 residues long. Germline lookup yields CDR1 SQVTM and CDR2 ANQGSEA. The V gene lost 1 base and the J gene lost 4 bases, with 10 bases spanning the gap. CDR3 residues: CSVEGRLPTGELFF. DNA for the CDR3: TGCAGCGTTGAAGGTAGACTCCCCACCGGGGAGCTGTTTTTT.

This clone has a single count. V is TRBV7-9 and J is TRBJ2-1; possible D gene TRBD2, 5 bases. This CDR3 comprises 13 residues. V lost 1 base and J 10 bases, leaving 11 bases between the germline ends. Germline CDR1 is SEHNR and CDR2 is FQNEAQ (reference sequence). This CDR3 reads CASSLDPTNEQFF. CDR3 DNA: TGTGCCAGCAGCTTAGACCCGACTAACGAGCAGTTCTTC.

This clone was seen at least ten times. The CDR3 loop reads CASSVHRVRSYEQYF. The CDR3 DNA reads as TGTGCCAGCAGCGTGCACAGGGTCCGCTCCTACGAGCAGTACTTC. The J gene is TRBJ2-7, the V gene TRBV5-8; weak D call: TRBD1 (6 bases). V dropped 4 bases and J dropped 0 bases, with 14 bases sitting between them. This CDR3 contains 15 residues. Germline V lookup: CDR1 SGHTS, CDR2 YDEGEE.

As DNA, the CDR3 is TGTGCCAGCAGCTTAGGGGGCGGGACGGAAAAACTGTTTTTT. It translates to CASSLGGGTEKLFF. This rearrangement joins TRBV7-8 to TRBJ1-4; possible D gene TRBD1, 5 bases. Trimming took off 1 base at V and 8 bases at J, with 11 bases between the two ends. Germline lookup yields CDR1 SGHVS and CDR2 FQNEAQ. This CDR3 comprises 14 residues.

CDR3 sequence: CASSIAGTSYEQYF. The CDR3 DNA is TGTGCCAGTAGTATCGCCGGGACTAGCTACGAGCAGTACTTC. V and J are TRBV19 and TRBJ2-7, with 8 bases aligning to TRBD2. The CDR3 spans 14 residues. The germline V gene has CDR1 LNHDA and CDR2 SQIVND (reference sequence). The junction had 4 bases not matched to a gene; V was cut back by 3 bases and J by 3 bases.

V gene TRBV18 combines with J gene TRBJ1-5; TRBD1 agrees at 8 bases. Germline lookup yields CDR1 KGHSH and CDR2 LQKENI. Losses at the gene ends were 3 bases for V and 5 bases for J; bases not matched to a gene: 3. There are 14 residues in the CDR3. For the CDR3, the DNA is TGTGCCAGCTCACCCGGACAGGGTGATCAGCCCCAGCATTTT. Protein: CASSPGQGDQPQHF. Full variable domain (remainder filled in from reference TRBV18 and TRBJ1-5): NAGVMQNPRHLVRRRGQEARLRCSPMKGHSHVYWYRQLPEEGLKFMVYLQKENIIDESGMPKERFSAEFPKEGPSILRIQQVVRGDSAAYFCASSPGQGDQPQHFGDGTRLSIL.

The chain recombines TRBV5-8 with TRBJ1-6; D not certain. The CDR3 sequence is 14 residues long. The germline V and J ends were trimmed by 1 base and 4 bases, with 6 bases remaining between them. Germline CDR1 reads SGHTS; CDR2 reads YDEGEE. The CDR3 here is CASSLRGYNSPLHF. In DNA, the CDR3 is TGTGCCAGCAGCTTGCGGGGTTATAATTCACCCCTCCACTTT.